One sample yielded the 8 T cell receptor beta chains listed below, sequenced in a study of radiotherapy plus CTLA-4 blockade in lung cancer (dated by TCRdb to 2017 to 2018). Preparation of the library involved the immunoSEQ multiplex PCR assay. What TCRdb holds here is the immuneACCESS table cut down to in-frame rearrangements. Part of the clones is not present; checked against another copy, under half of the missing clones reflect an unresolved V gene, and the others are unexplained. This sample gives around 53,000 clones in total; less than 90% of them show up just once. The ten largest clones add up to 17% of the sample. The material was peripheral blood, obtained from a patient treated with radiotherapy plus ipilimumab. These receptors originate from a human donor with non-small cell lung cancer that progressed on radiotherapy plus ipilimumab. Some clones in this sample may be carry-over from other donors' samples.

J is TRBJ2-7 and V is TRBV4-1; 7 nucleotides line up with TRBD2. This CDR3 is 17 amino acids long. Germline V gene data show CDR1 as MGHRA and CDR2 as YSYEKL. Trimming at V came to 0 bases and at J to 5 bases, leaving 13 bases not matched to a gene. Here the CDR3 reads CASSQDRGGAGKNEQYF. The CDR3, as DNA: TGCGCCAGCAGCCAAGATCGGGGCGGAGCGGGGAAAAACGAGCAGTACTTC.

The sample holds one count of this clone. The V gene is TRBV2, the J gene TRBJ2-7, with a possible D match to TRBD2 (6 bases). This CDR3 spans 15 amino acids. The ends were cut back, 3 bases at V and 6 bases at J, with 18 bases in the middle. The V gene's germline CDR1 is SNHLY and CDR2 FYNNEI. DNA of the CDR3: TGTGCCAGCAGTGATTGGTTGGGGGGTCGGGGCGAGCAGTACTTC. This translates into CASSDWLGGRGEQYF. Full variable domain (outside the CDR3, taken from reference TRBV2 and TRBJ2-7): EPEVTQTPSHQVTQMGQEVILRCVPISNHLYFYWYRQILGQKVEFLVSFYNNEISEKSEIFDDQFSVERPDGSNFTLKIRSTKLEDSAMYFCASSDWLGGRGEQYFGPGTRLTVT.

V and J are TRBV7-2 and TRBJ2-1; a weak D match, TRBD2 (5 bases). Germline V gene data show CDR1 as SGHTA and CDR2 as FQGNSA. V gave up 6 bases and J gave up 8 bases, with 11 bases separating them. The CDR3 totals 12 residues. CDR3: CASRSLRDEQFF. CDR3 nucleotides: TGTGCCAGCAGGTCCCTGCGGGATGAGCAGTTCTTC. The variable domain in full, with the rest retrieved from reference TRBV7-2 and TRBJ2-1, is GAGVSQSPSNKVTEKGKDVELRCDPISGHTALYWYRQSLGQGLEFLIYFQGNSAPDKSGLPSDRFSAERTGGSVSTLTIQRTQQEDSAVYLCASRSLRDEQFFGPGTRLTVL.

This rearrangement joins TRBV7-2 to TRBJ2-3; 10 bases fit TRBD2. The CDR3 consists of 16 residues. V lost 4 bases, J lost 1 base, and 5 bases stayed unmatched. Looked up from germline, CDR1 is SGHTA and CDR2 is FQGNSA. The CDR3 coding sequence is TGTGCCAGCAGCTGGGGTAGCGGGGGGCGCACAGATACGCAGTATTTT. It yields the protein CASSWGSGGRTDTQYF.

This clone has only a few counts. V and J are TRBV10-3 and TRBJ2-6; the D is unclear. Deletions cut 3 bases from V and 0 bases from J, with 15 bases between. Germline CDR1 ENHRY, CDR2 SYGVKD. The CDR3 covers 18 residues. The CDR3: CAISDPGRQSSGANVLTF. The CDR3, as DNA: TGTGCCATCAGTGACCCAGGCAGGCAGAGCTCTGGGGCCAACGTCCTGACTTTC.

The gene calls are TRBV5-8 and TRBJ1-1; no clear D gene. Germline values: CDR1 SGHTS, CDR2 YDEGEE. The CDR3 has 15 amino acids. V gave up 1 base and J gave up 0 bases, with 10 bases separating them. In DNA, the CDR3 is TGTGCCAGCAGCTTGTGGGAGACGGTGAACACTGAAGCTTTCTTT. Its protein is CASSLWETVNTEAFF.

The chain joins TRBV7-9 to TRBJ2-1, with 10 bases aligning to TRBD2. After removal of 2 bases from V and 4 bases from J, the junction contained 5 bases not matched to a gene. CDR3 length: 16 residues. Germline CDR1 is SEHNR and CDR2 is FQNEAQ (reference sequence). CDR3 DNA: TGTGCCAGCAGCTTATCGACTAGCGGGCCGTACAATGAGCAGTTCTTC. This gives the protein CASSLSTSGPYNEQFF.

The chain recombines TRBV5-1 with TRBJ2-1, with TRBD2 matching 12 bases. Germline V gene sequence: CDR1 SGHRS, CDR2 YFSETQ. CDR3 size: 15 residues. The trim removed 5 bases at V and 9 bases at J, leaving 9 bases unmatched. CDR3 DNA sequence: TGCGCCAGCAGGCCGACTAGCGGGAGCTCTGGTGAGCAGTTCTTC. This encodes CASRPTSGSSGEQFF.